The 24 T cell receptor beta chains in this list originate from one sample, sequenced in a study of T cells in Graves' hyperthyroidism and ophthalmopathy. Amplified TCR beta CDR3 regions derived from RNA transcripts. During a first-round RT-PCR of the TCR CDR3, the HTBI primer set was used. Via MiXCR, TCRdb re-called the multiplex PCR reads, giving one row per CDR3 protein. The sample has roughly 560,000 distinct CDR3 sequences; roughly 14% are singletons. Sequencing input: blood. Receptors were obtained from a woman aged 40-49 years with Graves' ophthalmopathy.

This chain connects TRBV4-2 to TRBJ2-2; D not certain. V was trimmed by 1 base and J by 4 bases, leaving 10 bases between them. The CDR3 extends over 15 amino acids. Germline CDR1 is LGHNA and CDR2 is YNFKEQ. The CDR3 spells CASSQGSQITGELFF. CDR3 in DNA: TGTGCCAGCAGCCAAGGGTCACAGATCACCGGGGAGCTGTTTTTT.

This clonotype was observed a few times. The rearrangement links TRBV24-1 to TRBJ1-2; no firm D call. V shed 1 base and J shed 2 bases, with 4 bases lying between them. Germline V gene lookup returns CDR1 KGHDR and CDR2 SFDVKD. This CDR3 has 13 residues. The CDR3 DNA is TGTGCCACCAGTGATTTTAACAACTATGGCTACACCTTC. It specifies CATSDFNNYGYTF.

Relative to its sample, this clonotype is medium-sized (0.01 to 0.1%). This chain links TRBV6-5 with TRBJ1-1; no reliable D call. V was clipped by 8 bases and J by 4 bases, with 11 bases between them. The CDR3 runs 12 residues. CDR1 is MNHEY and CDR2 is SVGAGI in the germline V gene. The CDR3 bases are TGTGCCAGCGGTCCGCCAGGCACTGAAGCTTTCTTT. This sequence encodes CASGPPGTEAFF.

This chain joins TRBV14 and TRBJ1-2; D remains unclear. From germline, CDR1 is SGHDN and CDR2 FVKESK. The CDR3 runs to 16 residues. Trimming took off 0 bases at V and 2 bases at J, with 13 bases between the two ends. CDR3 sequence reads: CASSQENHPGNYGYTF. CDR3 coding DNA: TGTGCCAGCAGCCAAGAGAATCATCCGGGGAACTATGGCTACACCTTC.

The J gene is TRBJ2-7, the V gene TRBV30; D unclear. The germline gives CDR1 GTSNPN, CDR2 SVGIG (reference sequence). V was pared by 5 bases and J by 3 bases, with 8 bases between. The CDR3 consists of 11 residues. The DNA for the CDR3 is TGTGCCTGGGTGTACGGCTACGAGCAGTACTTC. Translated: CAWVYGYEQYF.

This clonotype was observed at least ten times. The rearrangement links TRBV2 to TRBJ2-7, with TRBD2 matching 7 bases. The length of the CDR3 is 14 residues. The junction had 8 bases not matched to a gene; V was cut back by 8 bases and J by 1 base. Germline V CDR1 and CDR2: SNHLY, FYNNEI. CDR3 region: CASQRASGSYEQYF. The CDR3 DNA reads as TGTGCCAGCCAGAGGGCTAGCGGTTCCTACGAGCAGTACTTC.

With respect to this clonotype: This may be a read error, as it is one base from a much larger clone. This chain joins TRBV6-5 and TRBJ2-7; TRBD1 aligns across 9 bases. This CDR3 comprises 16 residues. From germline, CDR1 is MNHEY and CDR2 SVGAGI. Trimming took 2 bases from V and 3 from J; bases not matched to a gene: 8. The CDR3, as DNA: TGTGCCAGCAGTTACGCGGGGACAGGGATCCTCTACGAGCAGTACTTC. The encoded protein is CASSYAGTGILYEQYF.

This clonotype has at least ten counts. In DNA form, the CDR3 reads TGCGCCAGCAGCCAAGCTTGGGGGGAGACTGAAGCTTTCTTT. It codes for CASSQAWGETEAFF. J is TRBJ1-1 and V is TRBV4-1, with D perhaps matching TRBD1 (5 bases). Deletions cut 1 base from V and 5 bases from J, with 11 bases between. The CDR3 sequence is 14 residues long. Per the germline V gene, CDR1 is MGHRA and CDR2 is YSYEKL.

In its sample, this clonotype was seen many times. The chain is built from TRBV12-3 or TRBV12-4 and TRBJ2-7; possibly TRBD1 for D (5 bases). V lost 7 bases, J lost 2 bases, and 12 bases lay in between. The CDR3 sequence is 13 residues long. CDR3 DNA: TGTGCCAGCACCTCGACAGATACCTACGAGCAGTACTTC. It is translated as CASTSTDTYEQYF.

This clonotype was seen a handful of times. This rearrangement joins TRBV6-2 or TRBV6-3 to TRBJ1-2; unclear D gene. Germline V gives CDR1 MNHEY, CDR2 SVGEGT. The germline V and J ends were trimmed by 7 bases and 6 bases, with 18 bases remaining between them. This CDR3 comprises 14 residues. For the CDR3, the DNA is TGTGCCAGCACCCCAGGAGGGCAGACCCATGGCTACACCTTC. This translates into CASTPGGQTHGYTF.

This clonotype was observed many times. The junction differs from germline at one of its ends, possibly a read error. V is TRBV20-1 and J is TRBJ1-2, with TRBD1 as a possible D gene (5 bases). Germline loops: CDR1 DFQATT, CDR2 SNEGSKA (reference sequence). The CDR3 is 12 residues long. In nucleotides, the CDR3 is TGCAGTGCTAGAGATCTTGAGGGGAAAGCCCTTTTC. Its translation: CSARDLEGKALF.

This clonotype has ten or more counts. The rearrangement uses TRBV27 and TRBJ2-7, with 7 bases matching TRBD2. Germline V gene sequence: CDR1 MNHEY, CDR2 SMNVEV (reference sequence). Germline trimming cut 2 bases from V and 6 bases from J; bases unmatched to any gene: 4. The CDR3 runs 13 residues. The CDR3 DNA reads as TGTGCCAGCAGTTTAGGTGCTAGCGGCGAGCAGTACTTC. Protein product: CASSLGASGEQYF.

In DNA form, the CDR3 reads TGTGCCACCAGTTCAGCACTAGCGGGATTAGAGACCCAGTACTTC. It encodes CATSSALAGLETQYF. V gene TRBV24-1 combines with J gene TRBJ2-5; TRBD2 matches at 10 bases. The CDR3 consists of 15 residues. Germline V gene sequence: CDR1 KGHDR, CDR2 SFDVKD. Trimming took 6 bases from V and 4 from J; bases not matched to a gene: 7.

The chain uses TRBV24-1 and TRBJ2-1, with D possibly matching TRBD2 (7 bases). V was trimmed by 5 bases and J by 7 bases, leaving 17 bases between them. Germline V gene data show CDR1 as KGHDR and CDR2 as SFDVKD. The CDR3 extends over 15 amino acids. The CDR3 DNA is TGTGCCACCAGTGCAAGACGGGGGGCAGGGAATGAGCAGTTCTTC. Protein product: CATSARRGAGNEQFF.

This clonotype has more than one count but fewer than ten. V usage is TRBV20-1 and J usage is TRBJ1-1; no clear D. The germline V gene encodes CDR1 DFQATT and CDR2 SNEGSKA (reference sequence). The V and J ends lost 0 bases and 1 base respectively, with 9 bases between them. CDR3 length equals 14 residues. The CDR3 DNA reads as TGCAGTGCTAGAGATTTCTGGGGGAACACTGAAGCTTTCTTT. Translated, it gives CSARDFWGNTEAFF.

This clonotype has a count of ten or more. This chain links TRBV5-5 with TRBJ2-2; 10 nucleotides align to TRBD1. Germline V CDR1 and CDR2: SGHKS, YYEKEE (reference sequence). The CDR3 has 16 residues. The V gene end was trimmed by 3 bases and the J gene end by 3 bases; junction bases not matched to a gene: 5. CDR3 bases: TGTGCCAGCAGCTCCGGGACAGGGGTCGACACCGGGGAGCTGTTTTTT. Protein product: CASSSGTGVDTGELFF.

There are many counts of this clonotype. The chain links TRBV27 to TRBJ2-7, with 10 nucleotides matching TRBD2. Germline-derived CDR1 and CDR2 are MNHEY and SMNVEV (reference sequence). The trim removed 2 bases at V and 6 bases at J, leaving 7 bases unmatched. The CDR3 length is 15 residues. The CDR3 loop reads CASSLRASGSSEQYF. The CDR3 DNA reads TGTGCCAGCAGTTTAAGGGCTAGCGGGAGCTCCGAGCAGTACTTC.

This clonotype occurred many times. J is TRBJ1-5 and V is TRBV19; TRBD1 is a possible D gene (6 bases). Trimming removed 4 bases from V and 4 bases from J, with 14 bases in between. The CDR3 runs 15 residues. The germline V gene has CDR1 LNHDA and CDR2 SQIVND (reference sequence). The CDR3 reads CASSSTGTPNQPQHF. The CDR3 DNA is TGTGCCAGTAGTAGTACCGGGACACCGAATCAGCCCCAGCATTTT.

There are a few counts of this clonotype. This rearrangement joins TRBV6-1 to TRBJ2-6; no clear D. The CDR3 contains 15 residues. V dropped 5 bases and J dropped 4 bases, with 12 bases sitting between them. CDR1 MNHNS and CDR2 SASEGT come from the germline V gene. In DNA, the CDR3 is TGTGCCAGCAGTCGCCTGGGCTCCGGGGCCAACGTCCTGACTTTC. It codes for CASSRLGSGANVLTF.

This chain uses TRBV12-3 or TRBV12-4 with TRBJ1-2, with D possibly being TRBD1 (5 bases). CDR3 size: 15 residues. Between the trimmed V and J ends, which lost 4 bases and 3 bases, there was a span of 15 bases. The CDR3 spells CASSSRIQGDYGYTF. CDR3 nucleotides: TGTGCCAGCAGTTCAAGGATTCAGGGCGACTATGGCTACACCTTC.

This clonotype was recorded many times. The chain carries TRBV7-9 and TRBJ2-7; D call uncertain. V was cut by 0 bases and J by 5 bases, with 11 bases left in between. The CDR3 contains 14 residues. Germline lookup yields CDR1 SEHNR and CDR2 FQNEAQ (reference sequence). The CDR3 here is CASSLAQVVDEQYF. DNA for the CDR3: TGTGCCAGCAGCTTAGCTCAAGTGGTTGACGAGCAGTACTTC.

This sequence joins TRBV18 and TRBJ1-1; 8 bases are shared with TRBD1. This CDR3 region has 16 residues. From germline, CDR1 is KGHSH and CDR2 LQKENI. J was trimmed by 3 bases and V by 0 bases; bases with no gene match: 6. The CDR3 bases are TGTGCCAGCTCACCACCTTCGGCAGGGGGCCACACTGAAGCTTTCTTT. Protein sequence: CASSPPSAGGHTEAFF.

The sample holds a few counts of this clonotype. A clone one base away is much larger, so this may be a read error. The rearrangement joins TRBV12-3 or TRBV12-4 to TRBJ2-7; TRBD1 might be the D (5 bases). The CDR3 extends over 15 amino acids. As DNA, the CDR3 is TGTGTCAGCAGTTTGCGACCGGCGGCAGGGAACGAGCAGTACTTC. Protein: CVSSLRPAAGNEQYF.

This clonotype occurred many times. The junction does not match germline at one end; this may be a read error. The rearrangement uses TRBV12-3 or TRBV12-4 and TRBJ1-3; TRBD1 might be the D (6 bases). The CDR3 length is 13 residues. The CDR3 DNA reads as TGTGCCACGCAGGGGATCTCTGGAAACACCGTATATTTT. Protein product: CATQGISGNTVYF.